This entry lists 15 T cell receptor beta chains sequenced from one sample in a study of T cells expressing NK-cell markers. For each CDR3 protein, TCRdb gives one entry from its re-call of the 5' RACE reads, without DNA. In all, the sample yields 300,000 to 450,000 distinct CDR3 sequences. Specimen: blood T cells: a sorted CD56 or NKG2C T cell subset, CD4+ or CD8+ T cells, or bulk PBMC T cells (not recorded which). The receptors originated from a man aged 18-75 years in good health.

V is TRBV4-1 and J is TRBJ2-2; the D call of TRBD1 rests on TCRdb alone, since no DNA is present to check it. This CDR3 is built from 15 residues. CDR1 and CDR2 (germline): MGHRA, YSYEKL. The CDR3 protein is CASSHYDRDTGELFF.

The CDR3 reads CRASGTSGGALGYNEQFF. This chain connects TRBV20-1 to TRBJ2-1; TCRdb outputs TRBD2, but without DNA this stays unchecked. This CDR3 spans 18 amino acids. CDR1 is DFQATT and CDR2 is SNEGSKA in the germline V gene (reference sequence).

This CDR3 is CASSLEAGATEAFF. This rearrangement joins TRBV7-9 to TRBJ1-1; TCRdb calls TRBD1, which cannot be checked without DNA. CDR1 and CDR2 (germline): SEHNR, FQNEAQ (reference sequence). This CDR3 has 14 residues.

The rearrangement links TRBV20-1 to TRBJ2-1; absent DNA, TCRdb's TRBD2 call cannot be checked. Germline V gives CDR1 DFQATT, CDR2 SNEGSKA (reference sequence). The CDR3 covers 16 residues. The CDR3 protein is CSAQKLGTSTYNEQFF.

J is TRBJ1-3 and V is TRBV3-1. The germline CDR1 and CDR2 sequences are LGHDT and YNNKEL (reference sequence). The CDR3 extends over 14 amino acids. CDR3 amino acids: CASSHRIGGNTIYF.

The chain uses TRBV6-1 and TRBJ2-7; TCRdb outputs TRBD2, but without DNA this stays unchecked. The length of the CDR3 is 16 residues. The germline gives CDR1 MNHNS, CDR2 SASEGT. CDR3 in amino acids: CASSPRERLSSYEQYF.

J is TRBJ1-2 and V is TRBV12-5. CDR1 LGHNT and CDR2 FRNRAP come from the germline V gene. The CDR3 runs to 18 residues. CDR3 region: CASGLVLMRGAATYGYTF.

The chain combines TRBV20-1 with TRBJ2-7. Germline-derived CDR1 and CDR2 are DFQATT and SNEGSKA (reference sequence). CDR3 length: 14 amino acids. The CDR3 sequence is CSARGRPNFYEQYF.

V usage is TRBV12-3 or TRBV12-4 and J usage is TRBJ2-1; TCRdb indicates TRBD2, and absent DNA this call remains unverified. This CDR3 has 16 residues. This CDR3 reads CASSFFWIAGGNEQFF.

The chain is built from TRBV7-2 and TRBJ2-5; without DNA, the TCRdb call of TRBD1 cannot be checked. The CDR3 is 14 amino acids. Germline assignment: CDR1 SGHTA and CDR2 FQGNSA. The CDR3 is CASRGPRELETQYF.

The chain links TRBV12-3 or TRBV12-4 to TRBJ1-1. The CDR3 is made up of 12 amino acids. The CDR3 loop is CASSLHDRIAFF.

The chain is built from TRBV7-7 and TRBJ2-1; TCRdb's D call of TRBD1 is untestable without DNA. Germline loops: CDR1 SSHAT, CDR2 FNYEAQ (reference sequence). There are 13 residues in the CDR3. This chain's CDR3 is CASSRRQDNEQFF.

The chain uses TRBV6-1 and TRBJ1-6. Germline V gives CDR1 MNHNS, CDR2 SASEGT. The length of the CDR3 is 14 residues. The CDR3 sequence: CASRSPVYNSPLHF.

The genes are TRBV6-1 and TRBJ2-2; the D call from TCRdb, TRBD1, cannot be confirmed without DNA. The CDR3 covers 13 residues. CDR1 is MNHNS and CDR2 is SASEGT in the germline V gene. Here the CDR3 reads CASRPRPTGELFF.

This chain uses TRBV28 with TRBJ1-6. The CDR3 loop spans 14 amino acids. In germline, CDR1 is MDHEN, CDR2 SYDVKM. CDR3: CASSRVRYNSPLHF.